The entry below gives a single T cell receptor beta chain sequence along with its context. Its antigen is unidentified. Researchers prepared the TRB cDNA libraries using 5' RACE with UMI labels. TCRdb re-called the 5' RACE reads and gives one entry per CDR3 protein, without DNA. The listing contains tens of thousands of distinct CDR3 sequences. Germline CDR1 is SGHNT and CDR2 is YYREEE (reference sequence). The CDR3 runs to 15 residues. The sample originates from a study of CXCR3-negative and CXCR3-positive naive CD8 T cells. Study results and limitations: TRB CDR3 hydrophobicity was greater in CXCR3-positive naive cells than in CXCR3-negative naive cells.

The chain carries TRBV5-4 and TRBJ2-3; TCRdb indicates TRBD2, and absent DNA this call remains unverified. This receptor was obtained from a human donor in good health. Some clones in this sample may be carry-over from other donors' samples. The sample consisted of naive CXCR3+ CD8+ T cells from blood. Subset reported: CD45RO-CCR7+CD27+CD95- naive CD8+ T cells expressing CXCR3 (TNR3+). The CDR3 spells CASSLSGWGSDTRYF. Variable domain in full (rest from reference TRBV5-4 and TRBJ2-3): ETGVTQSPTHLIKTRGQQVTLRCSSQSGHNTVSWYQQALGQGPQFIFQYYREEENGRGNFPPRFSGLQFPNYSSELNVNALELDDSALYLCASSLSGWGSDTRYFGPGTRLTVL.